A selection of T cell receptor beta chains follows, all from one sample in a study of T cell responses to AZD1222 COVID-19 vaccine. Produced via immunoSEQ multiplex PCR; TCRdb's table is partial and in-frame only. The sample lists more than 120,000 clones, roughly 89% seen once, with 1.5% to 2% in the top ten. The source material was peripheral blood, sampled 28 days after the second AZD1222 dose. The receptor set was obtained from an adult who received the AZD1222 COVID-19 vaccine. The CDR3 runs from the conserved cysteine through the conserved F or W. A D gene is named only where the DNA matches it firmly. Size is omitted from some rows. Given values are once, few, many or a class for expanded clones.

abundance: NA
v_gene: TRBV29-1
j_gene: TRBJ2-5
d_gene: NA
CDR3aa: CSVLQAWIQYF
CDR3nt: TGCAGCGTCTTGCAAGCGTGGATCCAGTACTTC

abundance: NA
v_gene: TRBV7-8
j_gene: TRBJ2-1
d_gene: NA
CDR3aa: CASSPRGRHNEQFF
CDR3nt: TGTGCCAGCAGCCCAAGAGGACGACACAATGAGCAGTTCTTC

abundance: NA
v_gene: TRBV7-9
j_gene: TRBJ2-1
d_gene: NA
CDR3aa: CASSFEGMGTEQFF
CDR3nt: TGTGCCAGCAGCTTCGAGGGAATGGGCACTGAGCAGTTCTTC

abundance: NA
v_gene: TRBV6-2/TRBV6-3
j_gene: TRBJ2-5
d_gene: TRBD2
CDR3aa: CASSQGLAGVGAQYF
CDR3nt: TGTGCCAGCAGTCAGGGACTAGCGGGGGTCGGAGCCCAGTACTTC

abundance: NA
v_gene: TRBV5-1
j_gene: TRBJ1-1
d_gene: NA
CDR3aa: CASSHSRGSNTEAFF
CDR3nt: TGCGCCAGCAGCCATTCCAGGGGTTCGAACACTGAAGCTTTCTTT

abundance: NA
v_gene: TRBV25-1
j_gene: TRBJ2-3
d_gene: TRBD2
CDR3aa: CASSDREGGDTQYF
CDR3nt: TGTGCCAGCAGTGATCGGGAGGGCGGAGATACGCAGTATTTT

abundance: NA
v_gene: TRBV20-1
j_gene: TRBJ1-2
d_gene: NA
CDR3aa: CSAPGEGYTF
CDR3nt: TGCAGTGCGCCAGGGGAAGGCTACACCTTC

abundance: few
v_gene: TRBV2
j_gene: TRBJ1-1
d_gene: NA
CDR3aa: CASSDTGTKAFF
CDR3nt: TGTGCCAGCAGTGATACCGGGACAAAAGCTTTCTTT

abundance: NA
v_gene: TRBV4-1
j_gene: TRBJ1-2
d_gene: TRBD1
CDR3aa: CASSQDDRDYGYTF
CDR3nt: TGCGCCAGCAGCCAAGACGACAGGGACTATGGCTACACCTTC

abundance: NA
v_gene: TRBV29-1
j_gene: TRBJ1-6
d_gene: NA
CDR3aa: CSVSTEANSPLHF
CDR3nt: TGCAGCGTCTCGACAGAGGCTAATTCACCCCTCCACTTT

abundance: few
v_gene: TRBV2
j_gene: TRBJ2-7
d_gene: TRBD1
CDR3aa: CASSGGQGYEQYF
CDR3nt: TGTGCCAGCAGTGGGGGACAGGGCTACGAGCAGTACTTC

abundance: NA
v_gene: TRBV28
j_gene: TRBJ1-1
d_gene: TRBD1
CDR3aa: CASSFHGQGNTEAFF
CDR3nt: TGTGCCAGCAGTTTCCACGGACAGGGGAACACTGAAGCTTTCTTT

abundance: NA
v_gene: TRBV19
j_gene: TRBJ2-1
d_gene: NA
CDR3aa: CASSTRTGEQFF
CDR3nt: TGTGCCAGTAGTACCCGGACTGGTGAGCAGTTCTTC

abundance: NA
v_gene: TRBV12-3/TRBV12-4
j_gene: TRBJ1-2
d_gene: NA
CDR3aa: CASSFRGYGYTF
CDR3nt: TGTGCCAGCAGTTTCCGTGGCTATGGCTACACCTTC

abundance: NA
v_gene: TRBV6-5
j_gene: TRBJ1-5
d_gene: NA
CDR3aa: CASRGGNQPQHF
CDR3nt: TGTGCCAGCAGGGGAGGCAATCAGCCCCAGCATTTT

abundance: NA
v_gene: TRBV9
j_gene: TRBJ1-3
d_gene: NA
CDR3aa: CASSGDLSTIYF
CDR3nt: TGTGCCAGCAGCGGGGACCTCAGCACCATATATTTT

abundance: once
v_gene: TRBV19
j_gene: TRBJ2-3
d_gene: NA
CDR3aa: CASSLQRADTQYF
CDR3nt: TGTGCCAGTAGTCTACAGAGGGCTGATACGCAGTATTTT

abundance: NA
v_gene: TRBV5-1
j_gene: TRBJ2-1
d_gene: NA
CDR3aa: CASHNYPPVDEQFF
CDR3nt: TGCGCCAGCCATAACTACCCTCCGGTTGATGAGCAGTTCTTC

abundance: NA
v_gene: TRBV7-8
j_gene: TRBJ2-5
d_gene: NA
CDR3aa: CASSLGARAETQYF
CDR3nt: TGTGCCAGCAGCTTAGGGGCCCGAGCAGAGACCCAGTACTTC

abundance: NA
v_gene: TRBV28
j_gene: TRBJ2-3
d_gene: NA
CDR3aa: CASSRQDTFTDTQYF
CDR3nt: TGTGCCAGCAGTCGACAGGACACTTTCACAGATACGCAGTATTTT

abundance: NA
v_gene: TRBV9
j_gene: TRBJ1-1
d_gene: NA
CDR3aa: CASSATGSHTEAFF
CDR3nt: TGTGCCAGCAGCGCAACAGGGAGTCACACTGAAGCTTTCTTT

abundance: NA
v_gene: TRBV9
j_gene: TRBJ1-2
d_gene: NA
CDR3aa: CASSVGRGMGYGYTF
CDR3nt: TGTGCCAGCAGCGTAGGCCGGGGGATGGGCTATGGCTACACCTTC

abundance: NA
v_gene: TRBV21-1
j_gene: TRBJ1-5
d_gene: NA
CDR3aa: CASSKGGQGAYQPQHF
CDR3nt: TGTGCCAGCAGCAAAGGAGGACAGGGGGCCTATCAGCCCCAGCATTTT

abundance: once
v_gene: TRBV11-3
j_gene: TRBJ2-4
d_gene: NA
CDR3aa: CASSLSAKGGNIQYF
CDR3nt: TGTGCCAGCAGCTTGTCCGCCAAGGGCGGGAACATTCAGTACTTC

abundance: NA
v_gene: TRBV7-3
j_gene: TRBJ2-1
d_gene: NA
CDR3aa: CASSLTGLVYNEQFF
CDR3nt: TGTGCCAGCAGCTTAACAGGCCTAGTTTACAATGAGCAGTTCTTC

abundance: NA
v_gene: TRBV19
j_gene: TRBJ1-1
d_gene: NA
CDR3aa: CASQTGNTEAFF
CDR3nt: TGTGCCAGTCAGACAGGGAACACTGAAGCTTTCTTT

abundance: NA
v_gene: TRBV5-8
j_gene: TRBJ2-1
d_gene: TRBD1
CDR3aa: CASSLGAGGSYNEQFF
CDR3nt: TGTGCCAGCAGCTTGGGGGCAGGGGGATCCTACAATGAGCAGTTCTTC

abundance: NA
v_gene: TRBV19
j_gene: TRBJ2-2
d_gene: NA
CDR3aa: CASSIGLAPGELFF
CDR3nt: TGTGCCAGTAGTATTGGGCTAGCCCCCGGGGAGCTGTTTTTT

abundance: NA
v_gene: TRBV28
j_gene: TRBJ2-2
d_gene: NA
CDR3aa: CASSLVGRGNTGELFF
CDR3nt: TGTGCCAGCAGTTTAGTAGGCAGGGGGAACACCGGGGAGCTGTTTTTT

abundance: NA
v_gene: TRBV9
j_gene: TRBJ2-3
d_gene: NA
CDR3aa: CASSREGGTDTQYF
CDR3nt: TGTGCCAGCAGCCGAGAAGGGGGAACAGATACGCAGTATTTT

abundance: once
v_gene: TRBV3-1/TRBV3-2
j_gene: TRBJ2-7
d_gene: NA
CDR3aa: CASSTSYEQYF
CDR3nt: TGTGCCAGCAGCACCTCCTACGAGCAGTACTTC

abundance: NA
v_gene: TRBV24-1
j_gene: TRBJ2-5
d_gene: NA
CDR3aa: CATSDLSLGSETQYF
CDR3nt: TGTGCCACCAGTGATTTGTCTCTCGGGTCCGAGACCCAGTACTTC

abundance: once
v_gene: TRBV6-5
j_gene: TRBJ2-5
d_gene: TRBD2
CDR3aa: CASSSGLADGKTQYF
CDR3nt: TGTGCCAGCAGCTCCGGACTAGCCGATGGGAAGACCCAGTACTTC

abundance: NA
v_gene: TRBV4-2
j_gene: TRBJ1-5
d_gene: TRBD1
CDR3aa: CASSQGRTGSHQPQHF
CDR3nt: TGTGCCAGCAGCCAAGGGCGGACAGGGTCGCATCAGCCCCAGCATTTT

abundance: NA
v_gene: TRBV9
j_gene: TRBJ1-1
d_gene: NA
CDR3aa: CASSRGNENTEAFF
CDR3nt: TGTGCCAGCAGCCGGGGGAACGAGAACACTGAAGCTTTCTTT

abundance: NA
v_gene: TRBV12-3/TRBV12-4
j_gene: TRBJ1-5
d_gene: NA
CDR3aa: CASSFGPNQPQHF
CDR3nt: TGTGCCAGCAGTTTTGGACCCAATCAGCCCCAGCATTTT

abundance: NA
v_gene: TRBV4-2
j_gene: TRBJ2-3
d_gene: NA
CDR3aa: CASSQYGGLAGDTQYF
CDR3nt: TGTGCCAGCAGCCAATATGGGGGATTAGCAGGGGATACGCAGTATTTT

abundance: NA
v_gene: TRBV19
j_gene: TRBJ2-2
d_gene: NA
CDR3aa: CASSSDSSYTGELFF
CDR3nt: TGTGCCAGTAGTTCGGACAGCAGCTACACCGGGGAGCTGTTTTTT

abundance: NA
v_gene: TRBV7-2
j_gene: TRBJ1-5
d_gene: NA
CDR3aa: CASSMKIRDPNQPQHF
CDR3nt: TGTGCCAGCAGCATGAAGATCCGGGATCCCAATCAGCCCCAGCATTTT

abundance: NA
v_gene: TRBV30
j_gene: TRBJ1-4
d_gene: NA
CDR3aa: CAKEVGEKLFF
CDR3nt: TGTGCCAAGGAGGTGGGCGAAAAACTGTTTTTT